This T cell receptor beta chain was captured by sequencing in a study of identifying expanded T cells in peripheral blood. The data were produced by immunoSEQ multiplex PCR, yet TCRdb's version contains in-frame clones alone and is incomplete. Here the sample spans 84,000 or so clones, roughly 90% being singletons. About this clone: Its antigen is not known.

Collection occurred without any documented infections or immune events in donors. Overall study results and limits: Differentially abundant clones: 0.95 to 1.5 between replicates, 16.4 at 2 to 3 weeks, less than 20 at four. Across healthy donors, higher total template counts meant significantly greater approximately 2-week count variance.

Sequenced material: blood. This clonotype was obtained from a person aged 18 to 69 in good health.

CDR3: CASSLGLAGWGTDTQYF. The CDR3 region has the DNA TGTGCCAGCAGCTTGGGACTAGCGGGATGGGGGACAGATACGCAGTATTTT. The genes are TRBV5-6 and TRBJ2-3, with 11 nucleotides matching TRBD2. This CDR3 region has 17 residues. Losses at the gene ends were 0 bases for V and 3 bases for J; bases not matched to a gene: 6. Germline V gene data show CDR1 as SGHDT and CDR2 as YYEEEE.